The following is a T cell receptor delta chain sequence with its context. No cognate antigen has been identified for it. A much larger clone differs from this one at a single base, so this may be a read error. Pregnant women getting prenatal care were recruited in Kampala, Uganda, and their infants were enrolled; maternal HIV status had to be documented. Families received weekly visits, and collection of infant clinical information, oral swabs and peripheral blood began at 6 weeks of age and continued every 4 months after that. Blood was collected in heparin tubes, and PBMC were isolated by Ficoll-Paque density gradient centrifugation and cryopreserved. The CDR3 covers 17 residues, taking in both the cysteine and the phenylalanine. CDR3 DNA is the only sequence kept; it has 51 bases, read in frame from the first base. The germline V gene encodes CDR1 TSWWSYY and CDR2 QGS. The V end gives up 1 base and the J end 10 bases, leaving 17 bases in the junction not matched to a gene.

The data derive from a study of delta chains in infants with herpesvirus infections (dated by TCRdb to the early 2020s). The study in broad terms: From birth, the study prospectively followed a Ugandan infant birth cohort to characterize gammadelta T cell responses to primary cytomegalovirus (CMV) infection. A public fetal Vdelta1/Vgamma8 gammadelta TCR clonotype was searched for in infants infected with CMV after birth. Using PBMC, gammadelta TCRs were sequenced for more than 15 CMV-infected infants, one of whom was congenitally infected, and for 8 CMV-uninfected infants who had enough sample available. Infant blood samples were grouped into approximate age categories of 1.5, 4, 8 and 12 months. Previously published Belgian fetal and cord blood gammadelta TCR data were added only for comparison and were not generated in this cohort. The investigation overall reported the following: Limitations noted by the authors included a small sample size and a lack of race- or environment-matched controls, because nearly all Ugandans acquire CMV before adulthood. Presence of the public clonotype at levels below the detection limit might still occur in CMV-uninfected infants. Of 18 CMV-infected infants, several carried the public Vdelta1 clonotype: three infants infected postnatally before 120 days of age and the congenitally infected infant. The public clonotype was found only at the first time point after infection and was absent in uninfected infants and in those infected after 120 days. Public-clonotype frequency among Vdelta1 cells appeared to be inversely correlated with age at infection and was observed to decay rapidly, seemingly without persisting beyond two to three months.

Libraries came from RT-PCR. To generate TCR cDNA, PBMC RNA underwent reverse transcription with SuperScript II using gamma-chain- and delta-chain-specific primers. Purification of cDNA was performed with AMPure XP beads, after which the cDNA was amplified and indexed with Illumina adapters by means of the Nextera XT Index Kit. Sequencing of the gammadelta TCR libraries was done on an Illumina MiSeq using a V2 300-cycle kit. The study's own analysis went as follows. Using MiXCR v2.1.12, CDR3 sequences were assembled, and reads were mapped onto D, J and V genes obtained from GenBank. VDJtools v1.2.1 was used to analyze the repertoires of the CDR3 clonotypes. Via CATT, TCRdb reprocessed the public reads, and rows with identical DNA were then joined. TCRdb's processing, not the authors' own work, is the source of the V and J calls. Here the sample has 600 to 650 delta-chain clones; less than 50% occur a single time. The leading ten clones occupy 15% to 20% of the sample.

The sample consisted of peripheral blood, taken at time point 2 of longitudinal follow-up. The TCR was taken from a human donor who was a Ugandan infant, either HIV-exposed or HIV-unexposed (not recorded which). Recombination joined TRDV1 with TRDJ1; 8 central nucleotides agree with TRDD3. The sequence in DNA is TGTGCTCTTGGGGAACCACGGCTACGTGGGGGGGATAATACACTCATCTTT. Translated, it reads CALGEPRLRGGDNTLIF.